One TCR beta chain is described in this entry. Its cognate antigen has yet to be identified. Base-call qualities are not available, and no considerably larger clone is one nucleotide away. These data belong to a study of CD8 T cells in ankylosing spondylitis (dated by TCRdb to 2016 to 2017). Turning to the overall study: T cell receptor beta repertoires were profiled in healthy donors and ankylosing spondylitis patients so that disease-linked TCR variants could be found. In total, the full study cohort was made up of 100 to 140 healthy donors and approximately 27 ankylosing spondylitis patients. Peripheral blood was sampled, and synovial fluid was additionally collected from ankylosing spondylitis patients.

These reads were obtained on an Illumina HiSeq 2500. TCR beta libraries were prepared by quantitative 5'-RACE with molecular barcodes. As for how the authors treated the data: A new computational method, built on a probabilistic model of VDJ rearrangement, was used to identify disease-linked TCR variants. Through fastp at Q25 and MiXCR, TCRdb rebuilt clones from the public reads, retaining in-frame beta chains. Rows matching on CDR3 protein sequence are summarized as one entry with the most common DNA and genes. For this entry, the V and J calls and clone size follow TCRdb and not the study's own pipeline. The sample table contains around 480,000 distinct CDR3 sequences; only one count was recorded for roughly a sixth of them. Approximately 1% of the sample lies in the top ten. CDR1 and CDR2 (SNHLY, FYNNEI) derive from the germline V gene. The CDR3 covers 15 residues, taking in both the cysteine and the phenylalanine. The read is trimmed to its CDR3 DNA, 45 bases read in frame from base 1. The germline V end is reduced by 5 bases and the J end by 8 bases; junction bases left unmatched: 6.

The full study reports these points: A TCR beta motif of about eight highly homologous amino acid variants appeared characteristic of blood from ankylosing spondylitis patients. Some TCR beta motif variants had previously been reported in synovial fluid and blood of reactive arthritis patients, which suggested common disease-initiation mechanisms. A CD8+ phenotype was shown by the disease-linked clones, which were found at relatively low frequencies in peripheral blood. Significant enrichment of the disease-linked clones was reported in matched synovial fluid samples from ankylosing spondylitis patients.

This TCR came from a male donor with ankylosing spondylitis. Sequenced material: blood, either unsorted or a sorted T cell fraction (not recorded which). This chain joins TRBV2 to TRBJ1-6, with 10 central nucleotides matching TRBD1. The DNA reads TGTGCCAGCAGTTCCGGGACAGGGGTGTATTCACCCCTCCACTTT. It encodes CASSSGTGVYSPLHF. Full variable domain (CDR3 extended with the reference TRBV2 and TRBJ1-6 proteins): EPEVTQTPSHQVTQMGQEVILRCVPISNHLYFYWYRQILGQKVEFLVSFYNNEISEKSEIFDDQFSVERPDGSNFTLKIRSTKLEDSAMYFCASSSGTGVYSPLHFGNGTRLTVT.